This T cell receptor beta chain was recorded in a study of OX40 agonist ivuxolimab in advanced cancers. This CDR3 contains 15 residues. The germline V gene encodes CDR1 LNHNV and CDR2 YYDKDF (reference sequence). Trimming cost V 0 bases and J 2 bases, with 8 bases left between them. Data came from immunoSEQ multiplex PCR; TCRdb stores just in-frame clones and leaves some out. The data contain over 40,000 clones, around 80% of them singletons. The gene calls are TRBV15 and TRBJ1-3, with no clear D. The sequence was collected from an adult with an advanced solid tumor such as melanoma, head and neck, liver or kidney cancer. Sequenced material: CD4+ or CD8+ T cells sorted from blood, taken in a trial of the OX40 agonist ivuxolimab. This CDR3 is CATSRDGRAGNTIYF. CDR3 DNA sequence: TGTGCCACCAGCAGAGATGGCCGGGCTGGAAACACCATATATTTT.